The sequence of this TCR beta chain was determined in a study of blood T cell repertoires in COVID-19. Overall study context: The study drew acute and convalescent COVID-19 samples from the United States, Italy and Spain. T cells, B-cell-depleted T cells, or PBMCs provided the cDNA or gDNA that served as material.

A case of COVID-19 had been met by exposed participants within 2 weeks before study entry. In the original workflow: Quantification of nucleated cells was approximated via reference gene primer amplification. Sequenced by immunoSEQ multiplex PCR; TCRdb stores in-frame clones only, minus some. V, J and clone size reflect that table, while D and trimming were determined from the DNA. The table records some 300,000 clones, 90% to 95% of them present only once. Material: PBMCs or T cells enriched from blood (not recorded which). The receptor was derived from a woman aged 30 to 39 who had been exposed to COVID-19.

CDR3 coding DNA: TGTGCCAGTAGCAAAGTCGAAGGAGACCCGGGAGGAGAGACCCAGTACTTC. Translation: CASSKVEGDPGGETQYF. The chain couples TRBV19 to TRBJ2-5; TRBD2 agrees at 7 bases. CDR3 size: 17 residues. Trimming removed 6 bases from V and 4 bases from J; junction bases left unmatched: 17. From germline, CDR1 is LNHDA and CDR2 SQIVND (reference sequence).